These T cell receptor beta chains were read from a single sample in a study of T cell responses to AZD1222 COVID-19 vaccine. This table comes from immunoSEQ multiplex PCR, and its TCRdb copy is limited to in-frame clones, with some not included. The data contain around 140,000 clones, about 90% of them singletons. The starting material was peripheral blood, obtained 28 days after the second AZD1222 dose. These receptors came from an adult who received the AZD1222 COVID-19 vaccine. CDR3s include the opening cysteine and the closing phenylalanine or tryptophan. The order of the fields is V gene, J gene, D gene, clone size, CDR3 DNA, CDR3 protein. A D gene is named only where the DNA matches it firmly. Rows give clone size only sometimes, using once, few, many, or a class for an expanded clone.

>TRBV5-1|TRBJ1-4|NA|NA
TGCGCCAGCAGCCCGGGACCAAATGAAAAACTGTTTTTT
CASSPGPNEKLFF
>TRBV7-2|TRBJ1-1|NA|NA
TGTGCCAGCAGCTTAGTGGGCCCGAACACTGAAGCTTTCTTT
CASSLVGPNTEAFF
>TRBV15|TRBJ2-5|NA|NA
TGTGCCACCAGCAGAGTTGGGGAGACGACCCAGTACTTC
CATSRVGETTQYF
>TRBV10-1|TRBJ2-2|NA|NA
TGCGCCAGCAGTCGAGACACCGGGGAGCTGTTTTTT
CASSRDTGELFF
>TRBV30|TRBJ1-4|TRBD1|NA
TGTGCCTGGAGTGATAAGACAGGGGCAGATGAAAAACTGTTTTTT
CAWSDKTGADEKLFF
>TRBV30|TRBJ2-7|NA|NA
TGTGCCTGGAGGCGCACAGGGACCTACGAGCAGTACTTC
CAWRRTGTYEQYF
>TRBV29-1|TRBJ1-5|NA|once
TGCAGCGTTGCTTCTAGCAATCAGCCCCAGCATTTT
CSVASSNQPQHF
>TRBV10-3|TRBJ1-5|NA|NA
TGTGCCATCAGTGAAGAGACAGCGGATCAGCCCCAGCATTTT
CAISEETADQPQHF
>TRBV19|TRBJ2-3|TRBD2|NA
TGTGCCAGTAGTATAGGTAGCGGGATTGGAGATACGCAGTATTTT
CASSIGSGIGDTQYF
>TRBV7-2|TRBJ1-5|TRBD1|once
TGTGCCAGCAGCTGGAAGGCAGGGGGCGATCAGCCCCAGCATTTT
CASSWKAGGDQPQHF
>TRBV5-1|TRBJ2-2|NA|NA
TGCGCCAGCAGCTTCCGGGGCCCCGGGGCCGGGGAGCTGTTTTTT
CASSFRGPGAGELFF
>TRBV4-3|TRBJ1-1|NA|NA
TGCGCCAGCAGCCCCACCACGATGAACACTGAAGCTTTCTTT
CASSPTTMNTEAFF
>TRBV5-1|TRBJ2-3|NA|NA
TGCGCCAGCAGCCCGGGCACCTACCCCACAGATACGCAGTATTTT
CASSPGTYPTDTQYF
>TRBV4-1|TRBJ1-4|TRBD1|NA
TGCGCCAGCAGCCCTGAAAAGAGGACAGGGGGCCAGGAAAAACTGTTTTTT
CASSPEKRTGGQEKLFF
>TRBV24-1|TRBJ1-2|TRBD1|NA
TGTGCCACCAGTGAAACGGGACAGCACTATGGCTACACCTTC
CATSETGQHYGYTF
>TRBV7-3|TRBJ1-1|NA|NA
TGTGCCAGCAGCCCCTCCGGGCTGATGGGGGCTGAAGCTTTCTTT
CASSPSGLMGAEAFF
>TRBV9|TRBJ1-1|NA|NA
TGTGCCAGCACCCCGGACAGCCTGAACACTGAAGCTTTCTTT
CASTPDSLNTEAFF
>TRBV6-5|TRBJ2-2|NA|few
TGTGCCAGCAGTCTACGGGCCAACACCGGGGAGCTGTTTTTT
CASSLRANTGELFF
>TRBV6-5|TRBJ2-7|TRBD1|NA
TGTGCCAGCAGTTCCATGGGACAGGGAGGGAGCTACGAGCAGTACTTC
CASSSMGQGGSYEQYF
>TRBV6-2/TRBV6-3|TRBJ2-5|TRBD2|NA
TGTGCCAGCAGTCCCTGGACTAGCGGGAGTGGAGAGACCCAGTACTTC
CASSPWTSGSGETQYF
>TRBV10-1|TRBJ2-1|NA|NA
TGCGCCAGCAGTGAGTCCCCCGGGACCTCCGATGAGCAGTTCTTC
CASSESPGTSDEQFF
>TRBV4-3|TRBJ2-7|TRBD1|NA
TGCGCCAGCAGCCAAGCAGGGGGCAATCAGGAGCAGTACTTC
CASSQAGGNQEQYF
>TRBV5-1|TRBJ2-3|NA|NA
TGCGCCAGCAGCACCGGACTAAATCCGAGCACAGATACGCAGTATTTT
CASSTGLNPSTDTQYF
>TRBV2|TRBJ1-2|NA|NA
TGTGCCAGCAGTGCCTCAGGGCAAATCTATGGCTACACCTTC
CASSASGQIYGYTF
>TRBV27|TRBJ2-3|NA|NA
TGTGCCAGCAGTTTACCGGGGGGCGCAGATACGCAGTATTTT
CASSLPGGADTQYF
>TRBV10-2|TRBJ2-6|NA|few
TGCGCCAGCAGTGATGTCTCTGGGGCCAACGTCCTGACTTTC
CASSDVSGANVLTF
>TRBV29-1|TRBJ1-1|NA|NA
TGCAGCGTTGGGGGGAGCACTGAAGCTTTCTTT
CSVGGSTEAFF
>TRBV9|TRBJ1-3|NA|NA
TGTGCCAGCAGCGTAGTACCCTCTGGAAACACCATATATTTT
CASSVVPSGNTIYF
>TRBV29-1|TRBJ1-3|NA|NA
TGCAGCGCTATGTTCGGAAACACCATATATTTT
CSAMFGNTIYF
>TRBV3-1/TRBV3-2|TRBJ1-2|TRBD1|NA
TGTGCCAGCAGCCGCCGGGACAGGGGGCTTATTGGCTACACCTTC
CASSRRDRGLIGYTF
>TRBV3-1/TRBV3-2|TRBJ2-1|NA|NA
TGTGCCAGCAGCGACTGGACGAGCTCCTACAATGAGCAGTTCTTC
CASSDWTSSYNEQFF
>TRBV12-3/TRBV12-4|TRBJ2-7|NA|NA
TGTGCCAGCAGCCCCTCTAGCTACGAGCAGTACTTC
CASSPSSYEQYF
>TRBV7-6|TRBJ2-6|NA|NA
TGTGCCAGCAGCTTACTTTCTACCGGGGGTCCTAGCTCTGGGGCCAACGTCCTGACTTTC
CASSLLSTGGPSSGANVLTF
>TRBV7-9|TRBJ2-1|NA|NA
TGTGCCAGCAGCTTAGGGTTTCTGGGGCAGTTCTTC
CASSLGFLGQFF
>TRBV3-1/TRBV3-2|TRBJ2-1|NA|NA
TGTGCCAGCAGCCAAGATGATAAAGTTCTGGTCAATGAGCAGTTCTTC
CASSQDDKVLVNEQFF
>TRBV6-5|TRBJ1-3|NA|NA
TGTGCCAGCAGTTACTCGTGGCGGATCTCTGGAAACACCATATATTTT
CASSYSWRISGNTIYF
>TRBV4-1|TRBJ1-2|NA|NA
TGCGCCAGCAGACCGGACAGAGACTATGGCTACACCTTC
CASRPDRDYGYTF
>TRBV6-4|TRBJ1-1|NA|NA
TGTGCCAGCAGCCCGGGTCGGAACACTGAAGCTTTCTTT
CASSPGRNTEAFF